One sample yielded the 21 T cell receptor beta chains listed below, sequenced in a study of control samples from healthy donors and cancer patients. The repertoire was sequenced with immunoSEQ multiplex PCR; TCRdb's copy has only in-frame clones and lacks some. The sample lists approximately 37,000 clones; roughly nine tenths were seen once. Sequenced sample: blood. Every receptor here comes from a woman aged 45 to 65 in good health.

The chain uses TRBV12-5 and TRBJ1-3; 10 bases agree with TRBD1. Germline CDR1 and CDR2: LGHNT and FRNRAP. V lost 9 bases and J lost 4; bases outside the gene matches: 18. The CDR3 loop spans 18 amino acids. In DNA form, the CDR3 reads TGTGCTAGAGCCCCCCCGGCCGACAGGGGGCCTTTCGGAAACACCATATATTTT. Amino acids: CARAPPADRGPFGNTIYF.

V is TRBV24-1 and J is TRBJ1-2; D is unclear. Germline V gene lookup returns CDR1 KGHDR and CDR2 SFDVKD. The CDR3 has 14 amino acids. With 0 bases removed from V and 2 bases from J, the gap between germline ends came to 6 bases. DNA of the CDR3: TGTGCCACCAGTGATTTGATCGAAAACTATGGCTACACCTTC. Its protein is CATSDLIENYGYTF.

This clone was found once. The gene calls are TRBV29-1 and TRBJ1-5, with D uncertain. Trimming stripped 4 bases from V and 0 bases from J, with 7 bases between. This CDR3 has 13 residues. The V gene's germline CDR1 is SQVTM and CDR2 ANQGSEA. The CDR3 protein is CSVGENSNQPQHF. The CDR3 coding sequence is TGCAGCGTTGGGGAAAATAGCAATCAGCCCCAGCATTTT.

The chain is built from TRBV27 and TRBJ2-2; TRBD2 matches 15 bases. J gave up 5 bases and V 5 bases, and 9 bases lay outside the gene matches. The CDR3 is 18 amino acids. Germline lookup yields CDR1 MNHEY and CDR2 SMNVEV (reference sequence). CDR3 bases: TGTGCCAGCAGTCCTCGGACTAGCGGGGGGGCAGGGACCGGGGAGCTGTTTTTT. It yields the protein CASSPRTSGGAGTGELFF.

The chain links TRBV7-2 to TRBJ1-2, with a tentative D call TRBD1 (6 bases). Germline V gene lookup returns CDR1 SGHTA and CDR2 FQGNSA. V was cut by 6 bases and J by 0 bases, with 20 bases left in between. This CDR3 has 17 amino acids. CDR3 region: CASSSIGGDNPNYGYTF. CDR3 DNA sequence: TGTGCCAGCAGTTCTATAGGCGGGGACAATCCTAACTATGGCTACACCTTC.

The rearrangement uses TRBV7-2 and TRBJ2-5; no clear D gene. Trimming removed 1 base at V and 5 bases at J, with 5 bases between. CDR1 and CDR2 (germline): SGHTA, FQGNSA. The CDR3 covers 12 residues. The CDR3 nucleotides are TGTGCCAGCAGCTTAGAGAGGGAGACCCAGTACTTC. Amino acids: CASSLERETQYF.

This clone was seen a few times. The chain has TRBV6-4 and TRBJ1-2; D gene ambiguous. The CDR3 length is 10 residues. CDR1 is MRHNA, CDR2 SNTAGT, per germline. Trimming pared 7 bases from V and 7 bases from J, leaving 7 bases between. The chain's CDR3 is CASIIRGYTF. The CDR3 nucleotides read TGTGCCAGCATTATTCGTGGCTACACCTTC.

In regard to this clone: An end of the junction differs from the germline gene, which may be a read error. This chain joins TRBV15 and TRBJ2-7; maybe TRBD1 (5 bases). The CDR3 extends over 13 amino acids. The V gene's germline CDR1 is LNHNV and CDR2 YYDKDF (reference sequence). The CDR3 loop is CATSRDGQGEQYF. In DNA, the CDR3 is TGTGCCACCAGCCGAGATGGGCAGGGCGAGCAGTACTTC.

V usage is TRBV12-5 and J usage is TRBJ2-7; 7 bases align to TRBD1. Germline CDR1 LGHNT, CDR2 FRNRAP. CDR3 length equals 16 residues. The V gene end was trimmed by 4 bases and the J gene end by 4 bases; junction bases not matched to a gene: 13. CDR3 in DNA: TGTGCTAGTGGTTCGAAGAACCGGGACAGATCATACGAGCAGTACTTC. Protein: CASGSKNRDRSYEQYF.

This clone occurred once. The V gene is TRBV7-3, the J gene TRBJ1-2; TRBD1 agrees at 7 bases. The germline V gene has CDR1 SGHTA and CDR2 FQGTGA. The trim removed 2 bases at V and 7 bases at J, leaving 7 bases unmatched. The CDR3 runs to 14 residues. CDR3 sequence (DNA): TGTGCCAGCAGCTTATGGGAACGACAGGGTGGCTACACCTTC. It encodes CASSLWERQGGYTF.

The J gene is TRBJ2-7, the V gene TRBV12-5; 7 bases agree with TRBD1. Per the germline V gene, CDR1 is LGHNT and CDR2 is FRNRAP. The trim removed 3 bases at V and 2 bases at J, leaving 10 bases unmatched. The CDR3 covers 16 residues. CDR3 residues: CASGFRTGRVTYEQYF. CDR3 DNA sequence: TGTGCTAGTGGTTTTCGGACAGGCCGGGTTACCTACGAGCAGTACTTC.

This chain joins TRBV5-5 and TRBJ1-1; D possibly corresponds to TRBD1 (5 bases). Trimming stripped 7 bases from V and 0 bases from J, with 10 bases between. Germline V gene data show CDR1 as SGHKS and CDR2 as YYEKEE (reference sequence). This CDR3 comprises 13 residues. CDR3 sequence (DNA): TGTGCCAGCCATCTGGGACTGAACACTGAAGCTTTCTTT. Translated, it gives CASHLGLNTEAFF.

The chain is built from TRBV7-2 and TRBJ1-6, with D unresolved. The CDR3 has 12 amino acids. V lost 1 base to trimming and J lost 6 bases, with 1 base between them. Germline CDR1 SGHTA, CDR2 FQGNSA. The DNA for the CDR3 is TGTGCCAGCAGCTTAGTTAATTCACCCCTCCACTTT. Amino acid sequence: CASSLVNSPLHF.

The chain joins TRBV30 to TRBJ2-1, with 13 bases fitting TRBD2. Germline values: CDR1 GTSNPN, CDR2 SVGIG (reference sequence). The CDR3 has 16 residues. V shed 6 bases and J 9 bases; nucleotides not matched to a gene: 14. The DNA of the CDR3 is TGTGCCTGCAGACGCCCTACTAGCGGGGGGGCAGGTGAGCAGTTCTTC. Residues: CACRRPTSGGAGEQFF.

CDR3 in DNA: TGTGCCAGCAGCCCAGGCGGCGGGGGGAAAGGCTACACCTTC. This encodes CASSPGGGGKGYTF. V gene TRBV11-2 combines with J gene TRBJ1-2, with TRBD1 as a possible D gene (5 bases). Between the trimmed V and J ends, which lost 5 bases and 8 bases, there was a span of 18 bases. The CDR3 runs 14 residues. From germline, CDR1 is SGHAT and CDR2 FQNNGV.

CDR3 amino acids: CATSEAGTVAEAFF. For the CDR3, the DNA is TGTGCCACCAGTGAAGCAGGGACGGTGGCTGAAGCTTTCTTT. The chain combines TRBV24-1 with TRBJ1-1; tentative D call: TRBD1 (5 bases). The CDR3 contains 14 residues. Between the trimmed V and J ends, which lost 4 bases and 6 bases, there was a span of 14 bases. Germline CDR1 reads KGHDR; CDR2 reads SFDVKD.

The rearrangement uses TRBV15 and TRBJ2-1; tentatively, D is TRBD2 (5 bases). The germline V gene has CDR1 LNHNV and CDR2 YYDKDF (reference sequence). Trimming removed 5 bases from V and 2 bases from J, with 10 bases in between. CDR3 length: 14 residues. The CDR3 spells CATSPGDAYNEQFF. The CDR3 nucleotides read TGTGCCACCAGCCCCGGGGATGCCTACAATGAGCAGTTCTTC.

This chain uses TRBV25-1 with TRBJ1-2; possible D gene TRBD1, 5 bases. The CDR3 sequence is 12 residues long. Trimming pared 5 bases from V and 4 bases from J, leaving 8 bases between. Per the germline V gene, CDR1 is MGHDK and CDR2 is SYGVNS. CDR3 DNA sequence: TGTGCCAGCAGTAGGGACGGCTATGGCTACACCTTC. Protein product: CASSRDGYGYTF.

The J gene is TRBJ1-4, the V gene TRBV4-3; the D is unclear. The germline V gene has CDR1 LGHNA and CDR2 YSLEER. There are 14 residues in the CDR3. The germline V and J ends were trimmed by 2 bases and 4 bases, with 8 bases remaining between them. The CDR3 region is CASSQSPYNEKLFF. CDR3 sequence (DNA): TGCGCCAGCAGCCAATCCCCCTATAATGAAAAACTGTTTTTT.

The rearrangement joins TRBV7-2 to TRBJ2-1, with D uncertain. V was pared by 1 base and J by 0 bases, with 7 bases between. The CDR3 has 15 amino acids. Germline CDR1 and CDR2: SGHTA and FQGNSA. The CDR3 nucleotides are TGTGCCAGCAGCTTAGAACAGAGCTCCTACAATGAGCAGTTCTTC. This codes for CASSLEQSSYNEQFF.

V is TRBV6-4 and J is TRBJ2-2; no definite D call. Germline V CDR1 and CDR2: MRHNA, SNTAGT. Trimming pared 3 bases from V and 1 base from J, leaving 6 bases between. The CDR3 loop spans 14 amino acids. The CDR3 bases are TGTGCCAGCAGTGAGGGTAGGAACACCGGGGAGCTGTTTTTT. This codes for CASSEGRNTGELFF.